The 20 T cell receptor beta chains reported below all come from one sample, sequenced in a study of high-grade serous ovarian cancer treatment subgroups. Here immunoSEQ multiplex PCR was the method, and the copy in TCRdb shows in-frame clones only, minus some. Of 30,000 to 40,000 clones in the sample, around three quarters are singletons; the top ten hold 3% to 3.5%. Tumor tissue was taken before any definitive surgery or chemotherapy was given. The material sequenced was tumor tissue. These receptors were obtained from a human donor with high-grade serous ovarian cancer.

The rearrangement links TRBV2 to TRBJ2-1; TRBD2 is a possible D gene (5 bases). The CDR3 is 14 residues long. Trimming pared 6 bases from V and 8 bases from J, leaving 17 bases between. Germline CDR1 reads SNHLY; CDR2 reads FYNNEI. CDR3 loop: CASSSRSSRYEQFF. The CDR3 coding sequence is TGTGCCAGCAGCTCCCGCTCTAGCAGATATGAGCAGTTCTTC. Combining the CDR3 with reference TRBV2 and TRBJ2-1 gives the whole variable domain EPEVTQTPSHQVTQMGQEVILRCVPISNHLYFYWYRQILGQKVEFLVSFYNNEISEKSEIFDDQFSVERPDGSNFTLKIRSTKLEDSAMYFCASSSRSSRYEQFFGPGTRLTVL.

This chain uses TRBV6-1 with TRBJ2-6; 7 bases map to TRBD2. This CDR3 is 14 amino acids long. The trim removed 8 bases at V and 2 bases at J, leaving 3 bases unmatched. CDR1 is MNHNS, CDR2 SASEGT, per germline. CDR3 nucleotide sequence: TGTGCCAGCCGCCGGGGGGCTGGGGCCAACGTCCTGACTTTC. It translates to CASRRGAGANVLTF.

The gene calls are TRBV5-8 and TRBJ2-7, with D unresolved. V dropped 6 bases and J dropped 3 bases, with 1 base sitting between them. Germline values: CDR1 SGHTS, CDR2 YDEGEE. This CDR3 is 9 amino acids long. The CDR3 bases are TGTGCCAGCAACTACGAGCAGTACTTC. It codes for CASNYEQYF.

This clone occurred once. V gene TRBV4-2 combines with J gene TRBJ2-1, with D tentatively TRBD2 (6 bases). Germline V lookup: CDR1 LGHNA, CDR2 YNFKEQ. V was pared by 6 bases and J by 5 bases, with 14 bases between. The CDR3 covers 14 residues. Here the CDR3 DNA reads TGTGCCAGCAGGTACGGAGGGAGGAACAATGAGCAGTTCTTC. This encodes CASRYGGRNNEQFF.

CDR3 in DNA: TGTGCCAGCAGCGTAGACAGGAACTATGGCTACACCTTC. This translates into CASSVDRNYGYTF. This chain connects TRBV9 to TRBJ1-2, with a possible D match to TRBD1 (5 bases). The germline V gene encodes CDR1 SGDLS and CDR2 YYNGEE. Trimming removed 0 bases at V and 2 bases at J, with 5 bases between. The CDR3 runs 13 residues.

This clone showed up just once. The genes are TRBV7-2 and TRBJ1-2; the D gene is possibly TRBD1 (6 bases). Germline V gene lookup returns CDR1 SGHTA and CDR2 FQGNSA. The V gene lost 2 bases and the J gene lost 3 bases, with 19 bases spanning the gap. The CDR3 has 17 residues. In nucleotides, the CDR3 is TGTGCCAGCAGCTTACAAGATGGGGGCAGCCGTTACTATGGCTACACCTTC. Translating it yields CASSLQDGGSRYYGYTF.

CDR3 in amino acids: CASSLNPWINTEAFF. CDR3 sequence (DNA): TGTGCCAGCAGTTTAAACCCATGGATAAACACTGAAGCTTTCTTT. This chain joins TRBV27 and TRBJ1-1, with D unresolved. The CDR3 consists of 15 residues. V was trimmed by 2 bases and J by 2 bases, leaving 12 bases between them. Per the germline V gene, CDR1 is MNHEY and CDR2 is SMNVEV (reference sequence).

This chain links TRBV19 with TRBJ2-3; either TRBD1 or TRBD2 may fit D (5 bases each). The V gene lost 6 bases and the J gene lost 5 bases, with 12 bases spanning the gap. Germline V gene lookup returns CDR1 LNHDA and CDR2 SQIVND (reference sequence). CDR3 length equals 13 residues. In DNA, the CDR3 is TGTGCCAGTAGCCGGGGCTTTGGAGATACGCAGTATTTT. This translates into CASSRGFGDTQYF.

This chain joins TRBV5-4 and TRBJ1-3; D not resolved. Germline CDR1 SGHNT, CDR2 YYREEE (reference sequence). CDR3 size: 11 residues. V was clipped by 10 bases and J by 4 bases, with 9 bases between them. As DNA, the CDR3 is TGTGCCTGCACTCTGGGAAACACCATATATTTT. It is translated as CACTLGNTIYF.

The chain carries TRBV9 and TRBJ2-1; 8 bases line up with TRBD1. Germline-derived CDR1 and CDR2 are SGDLS and YYNGEE. The CDR3 is 14 residues long. V trimming: 4 bases; J trimming: 8 bases; junction bases outside the gene matches: 8. CDR3 nucleotide sequence: TGTGCCAGCAGCTTTAGTCCAGGGGGCGATGAGCAGTTCTTC. Its translation is CASSFSPGGDEQFF. The variable domain in full, completed from reference TRBV9 and TRBJ2-1, reads DSGVTQTPKHLITATGQRVTLRCSPRSGDLSVYWYQQSLDQGLQFLIQYYNGEERAKGNILERFSAQQFPDLHSELNLSSLELGDSALYFCASSFSPGGDEQFFGPGTRLTVL.

Sample share makes this clone medium-sized. The CDR3 protein is CASSATGGLYEQYF. DNA for the CDR3: TGTGCCAGTAGTGCTACAGGGGGCCTCTACGAGCAGTACTTC. This chain links TRBV19 with TRBJ2-7, with TRBD1 matching over 9 bases. Germline V gives CDR1 LNHDA, CDR2 SQIVND (reference sequence). Losses at the gene ends were 5 bases for V and 3 bases for J; bases not matched to a gene: 5. There are 14 residues in the CDR3.

This chain links TRBV28 with TRBJ1-1; 7 bases map to TRBD1. The CDR3 covers 15 residues. The V and J ends lost 8 bases and 0 bases, in that order; junction bases with no gene match: 9. Germline lookup yields CDR1 MDHEN and CDR2 SYDVKM. Here the CDR3 reads CASGYRGQMNTEAFF. CDR3 DNA sequence: TGTGCCAGCGGGTACCGGGGACAGATGAACACTGAAGCTTTCTTT.

The gene calls are TRBV5-4 and TRBJ1-2; 7 nucleotides align to TRBD1. V lost 2 bases to trimming and J lost 7 bases; unmatched junction nucleotides: 5. This CDR3 has 13 amino acids. The germline V gene encodes CDR1 SGHNT and CDR2 YYREEE (reference sequence). The CDR3, as DNA: TGTGCCAGCAGCTTTGGAGGGGGCTCTGGCTACACCTTC. This sequence encodes CASSFGGGSGYTF.

This clone occurred a few times. This chain links TRBV6-6 with TRBJ2-3, with a weak D call TRBD2 (5 bases). Germline assignment: CDR1 MNHNY and CDR2 SVGAGI (reference sequence). This CDR3 region has 11 residues. Trimming pared 8 bases from V and 5 bases from J, leaving 8 bases between. As DNA, the CDR3 is TGTGCCAGCGAGGGCGGAGATACGCAGTATTTT. Its protein is CASEGGDTQYF.

The chain links TRBV18 to TRBJ2-1, with D perhaps TRBD1 or TRBD2 (5 bases each). With 2 bases removed from V and 4 bases from J, the gap between germline ends came to 12 bases. Germline values: CDR1 KGHSH, CDR2 LQKENI. The CDR3 extends over 15 amino acids. The CDR3 nucleotides read TGTGCCAGCTCACCAATGGGGGATCGGTACAATGAGCAGTTCTTC. This sequence encodes CASSPMGDRYNEQFF.

The chain combines TRBV10-3 with TRBJ2-7, with D uncertain. CDR3 length: 14 amino acids. Deletions cut 4 bases from V and 4 bases from J, with 14 bases between. CDR1 and CDR2 (germline): ENHRY, SYGVKD. CDR3 in DNA: TGTGCCATCAGTGTATGGCAGAGCCCTTACGAGCAGTACTTC. It is translated as CAISVWQSPYEQYF.

V gene TRBV4-1 combines with J gene TRBJ2-7; 9 bases match TRBD2. Looked up from germline, CDR1 is MGHRA and CDR2 is YSYEKL. Trimming cost V 4 bases and J 6 bases; bases outside gene matches: 7. This CDR3 comprises 14 residues. Here the CDR3 DNA reads TGCGCCAGCAGCCGTATAGCGGGAGAGATCGAGCAGTACTTC. It codes for CASSRIAGEIEQYF.

This chain connects TRBV7-6 to TRBJ1-4; D may be TRBD1 (5 bases). Germline V gene lookup returns CDR1 SGHVS and CDR2 FNYEAQ. V was shortened by 4 bases and J by 7 bases, with 19 bases between the two germline ends. The CDR3 is made up of 16 amino acids. The DNA for the CDR3 is TGTGCCAGCAGCTCCCCCGGGGGAGGGCGGGGTGAAAAACTGTTTTTT. Amino acid sequence: CASSSPGGGRGEKLFF.

V gene TRBV4-1 combines with J gene TRBJ1-2; TRBD1 is a possible D gene (5 bases). V dropped 1 base and J dropped 8 bases, with 11 bases sitting between them. Germline CDR1 MGHRA, CDR2 YSYEKL. This CDR3 comprises 13 residues. CDR3 bases: TGCGCCAGCAGCCAAGGGGGACCCTCGGGCTACACCTTC. It codes for CASSQGGPSGYTF.

This clone was picked up a small number of times. The chain links TRBV18 to TRBJ1-1, with unresolved D. This CDR3 region has 14 residues. V was pared by 3 bases and J by 2 bases, with 10 bases between. Germline V gene lookup returns CDR1 KGHSH and CDR2 LQKENI. The CDR3 region has the DNA TGTGCCAGCTCACCCGGACTGGGAAACACTGAAGCTTTCTTT. Translation: CASSPGLGNTEAFF.